This T cell receptor beta chain was sequenced for a study of shared clonotypes between healthy human individuals. Study-wide findings and caveats: Donor clonotype sharing was expected to depend on sequencing depth. Several donors held around 5% of naive CD4 clonotypes in common.

Profiled with immunoSEQ multiplex PCR; TCRdb holds only in-frame clones, not every one. The sample has hundreds of thousands of clones, 96% seen once; the top ten hold approximately 0.32%. The healthy adult donors were HIV-negative and reported no recent acute infections or vaccinations. The CD8 memory fraction combined CD45RO+ cells with TemRA cells (CCR7-negative CD45RA+). Germline CDR1 reads DFQATT; CDR2 reads SNEGSKA (reference sequence). There are 11 residues in the CDR3. Trimming removed 5 bases at V and 0 bases at J, with 2 bases between. Comments on this clone: The antigen is undetermined. This same CDR3 is encoded by further DNA sequences in the sample.

Material for sequencing was memory CD8+ T cells sorted from blood. Specified subset: CD45RO+ cells pooled with CCR7-negative TemRA cells. This receptor was taken from a man aged 25 to 45 in good health. The V gene is TRBV20-1, the J gene TRBJ2-1, with D unclear. CDR3 DNA sequence: TGCAGTGCTCGCTCCTACAATGAGCAGTTCTTC. It specifies CSARSYNEQFF.